The clone carrying this TCR beta chain was seen more than once but under ten times. Its cognate antigen is unknown. The sample belongs to a study of OX40 agonist ivuxolimab in advanced cancers. Study in general: Participants, 82.7% male, averaged approximately 56 years of age, ranging from roughly 23 to 90. Three patients, one with hepatocellular carcinoma and two with cutaneous melanoma, responded partially. Whole-study findings and limits: CD4+ and CD8+ blood T cells expanded clonally by week 6 at 0.1 to 3.0 mg/kg. With doses of 0.1-3.0 mg/kg, partial responders showed among the lowest clonal expansion.

The method was immunoSEQ multiplex PCR; TCRdb's version includes in-frame clones alone and lacks a portion of them. The sample records around 100,000 clones, approximately 87% being singletons. V gave up 2 bases and J gave up 3 bases, with 20 bases separating them. Germline V gives CDR1 SGHVS, CDR2 FNYEAQ. The CDR3 extends over 17 amino acids. This chain connects TRBV7-6 to TRBJ2-7; a weak D match, TRBD1 (6 bases). Sequenced material: CD4+ or CD8+ T cells sorted from blood, taken in a trial of the OX40 agonist ivuxolimab. The clonotype was recovered from an adult with an advanced solid tumor such as melanoma, head and neck, liver or kidney cancer. CDR3 amino acids: CASSLRPGGQGNYEQYF. In DNA form, the CDR3 reads TGTGCCAGCAGCTTAAGACCGGGTGGGCAGGGGAACTACGAGCAGTACTTC.